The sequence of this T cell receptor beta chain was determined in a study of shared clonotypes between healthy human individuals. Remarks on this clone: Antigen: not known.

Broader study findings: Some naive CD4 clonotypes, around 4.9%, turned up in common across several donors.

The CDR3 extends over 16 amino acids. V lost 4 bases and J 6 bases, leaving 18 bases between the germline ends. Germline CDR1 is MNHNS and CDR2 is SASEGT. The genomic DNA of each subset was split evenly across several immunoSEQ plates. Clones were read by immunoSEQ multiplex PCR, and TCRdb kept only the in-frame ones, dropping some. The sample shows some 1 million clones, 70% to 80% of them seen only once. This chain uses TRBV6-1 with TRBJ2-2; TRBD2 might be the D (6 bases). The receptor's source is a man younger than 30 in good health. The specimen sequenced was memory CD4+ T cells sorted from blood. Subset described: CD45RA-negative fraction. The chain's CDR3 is CASSVRGNMPPGELFF. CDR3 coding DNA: TGTGCCAGCAGTGTTCGGGGGAACATGCCCCCCGGGGAGCTGTTTTTT.